Listed below are T cell receptor beta chains from one sample, sequenced in a study of cytomegalovirus exposure and HLA in healthy donors. Clones were read by immunoSEQ multiplex PCR, and TCRdb kept only the in-frame ones, dropping some. The table has approximately 95,000 clones, approximately 72% seen once; the top ten hold 4.1%. The sequencing input was PBMCs. Receptor source: a woman aged 40 to 55 in good health and CMV-seropositive. CDR3s include the opening cysteine and the closing phenylalanine or tryptophan. A D gene is named only where the DNA matches it firmly. The size entry is marked missing in some rows and otherwise reads once, few, many or a size class.

v_gene	abundance	d_gene	len	j_gene	CDR3aa	CDR3nt
TRBV5-1	NA	NA	13	TRBJ2-7	CASSLASPYEQYF	TGCGCCAGCAGCTTGGCCTCGCCCTACGAGCAGTACTTC
TRBV28	NA	TRBD1	15	TRBJ2-7	CASSFPTTGSYEQYF	TGTGCCAGCAGTTTTCCTACGACAGGGTCCTACGAGCAGTACTTC
TRBV19	NA	TRBD1	15	TRBJ1-5	CASSIGTGLNQPQHF	TGTGCCAGTAGTATAGGGACAGGGCTCAATCAGCCCCAGCATTTT
TRBV10-3	NA	TRBD1	12	TRBJ2-7	CASRTGNDEQYF	TGTGCCAGCAGGACAGGGAACGACGAGCAGTACTTC
TRBV6-6	NA	NA	13	TRBJ1-6	CASSYSSSGPLHF	TGTGCCAGCAGTTACTCGAGTAGTGGACCCCTCCACTTT
TRBV27	NA	TRBD1	15	TRBJ1-2	CASSLMTGNNYGYTF	TGTGCCAGCAGCCTCATGACAGGGAATAACTATGGCTACACCTTC
TRBV5-1	NA	NA	14	TRBJ1-2	CASSLLQGMGGYTF	TGCGCCAGCAGCTTGCTACAGGGAATGGGTGGCTACACCTTC
TRBV15	NA	NA	18	TRBJ1-5	CATSRDGGGLVGSQPQHF	TGTGCCACCAGCAGAGATGGCGGGGGGCTTGTGGGGAGTCAGCCCCAGCATTTT
TRBV19	NA	NA	13	TRBJ2-7	CASSIGTAYEQYF	TGTGCCAGTAGTATAGGGACAGCCTACGAGCAGTACTTC
TRBV27	NA	NA	15	TRBJ2-7	CASSLFRTATYEQYF	TGTGCCAGCAGTTTATTCCGGACTGCTACCTACGAGCAGTACTTC
TRBV6-1	NA	NA	15	TRBJ2-5	CASSEVLGGQETQYF	TGTGCCAGCAGTGAAGTATTAGGGGGCCAAGAGACCCAGTACTTC
TRBV6-5	NA	TRBD2	15	TRBJ2-1	CASSYLAGALNEQFF	TGTGCCAGCAGTTACTTAGCGGGAGCCCTAAATGAGCAGTTCTTC
TRBV2	NA	NA	14	TRBJ1-4	CASSADRLNEKLFF	TGTGCCAGCAGCGCCGACAGGCTCAACGAAAAACTGTTTTTT
TRBV5-1	NA	TRBD2	17	TRBJ2-3	CASSTALGASGSDTQYF	TGCGCCAGCAGCACCGCCCTTGGGGCTAGCGGATCAGATACGCAGTATTTT
TRBV2	NA	TRBD1	13	TRBJ1-1	CASRQGTNTEAFF	TGTGCCAGCAGACAGGGGACGAACACTGAAGCTTTCTTT
TRBV18	NA	NA	19	TRBJ2-1	CASSPRIVQRSHPDNEQFF	TGTGCCAGCTCACCAAGGATAGTCCAGCGAAGTCACCCAGACAATGAGCAGTTCTTC
TRBV29-1	NA	NA	13	TRBJ2-7	CSVDGTSSYEQYF	TGCAGCGTTGACGGGACAAGCTCCTACGAGCAGTACTTC
TRBV18	once	NA	13	TRBJ1-1	CASSPPGSGEAFF	TGTGCCAGCTCACCACCGGGGAGCGGTGAAGCTTTCTTT
TRBV29-1	NA	NA	11	TRBJ1-2	CSVERGKGYTF	TGCAGCGTTGAACGGGGGAAGGGCTACACCTTC
TRBV7-9	NA	TRBD2	15	TRBJ2-7	CSSSPLAGGFYEQYF	TGTTCCAGCAGCCCCCTAGCGGGAGGATTCTACGAGCAGTACTTC
TRBV7-7	NA	TRBD2	15	TRBJ2-5	CASSLEAGRGGTQYF	TGTGCTAGCAGCTTAGAAGCCGGGAGGGGGGGGACCCAGTACTTC
TRBV15	once	NA	14	TRBJ2-2	CATSIDRNTGELFF	TGTGCCACCAGCATAGACAGGAACACCGGGGAGCTGTTTTTT